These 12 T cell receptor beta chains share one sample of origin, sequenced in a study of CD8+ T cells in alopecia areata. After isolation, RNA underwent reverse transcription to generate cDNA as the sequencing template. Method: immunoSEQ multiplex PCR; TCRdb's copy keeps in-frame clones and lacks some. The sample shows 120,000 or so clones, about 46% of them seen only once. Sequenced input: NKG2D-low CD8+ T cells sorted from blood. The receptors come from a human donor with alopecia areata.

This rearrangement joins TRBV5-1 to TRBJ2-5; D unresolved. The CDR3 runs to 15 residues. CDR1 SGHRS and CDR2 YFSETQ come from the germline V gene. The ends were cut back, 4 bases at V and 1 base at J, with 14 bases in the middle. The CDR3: CASSEGIGIQETQYF. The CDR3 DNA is TGCGCCAGCAGCGAAGGAATAGGCATCCAAGAGACCCAGTACTTC.

Here the CDR3 reads CAWTDRAHEQYF. CDR3 in DNA: TGTGCCTGGACGGACAGGGCCCACGAGCAGTACTTC. The rearrangement uses TRBV30 and TRBJ2-7, with 8 bases that match TRBD1. Per germline, CDR1 GTSNPN and CDR2 SVGIG (reference sequence). The V and J ends lost 4 bases and 5 bases, in that order; junction bases with no gene match: 4. The CDR3 sequence is 12 residues long.

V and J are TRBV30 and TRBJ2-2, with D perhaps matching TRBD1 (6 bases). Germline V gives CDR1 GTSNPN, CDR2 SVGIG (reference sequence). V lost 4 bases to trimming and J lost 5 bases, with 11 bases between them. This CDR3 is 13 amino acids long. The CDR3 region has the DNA TGTGCCTGGAACAGGGCGAGGACCGGGGAGCTGTTTTTT. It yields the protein CAWNRARTGELFF.

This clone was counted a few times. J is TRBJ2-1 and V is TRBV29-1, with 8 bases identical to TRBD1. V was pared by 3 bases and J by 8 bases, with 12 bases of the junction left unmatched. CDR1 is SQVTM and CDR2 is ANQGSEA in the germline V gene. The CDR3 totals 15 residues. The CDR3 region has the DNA TGCAGCGTTGATTTCCAGGACAGGGTCGCGGATGAGCAGTTCTTC. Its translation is CSVDFQDRVADEQFF.

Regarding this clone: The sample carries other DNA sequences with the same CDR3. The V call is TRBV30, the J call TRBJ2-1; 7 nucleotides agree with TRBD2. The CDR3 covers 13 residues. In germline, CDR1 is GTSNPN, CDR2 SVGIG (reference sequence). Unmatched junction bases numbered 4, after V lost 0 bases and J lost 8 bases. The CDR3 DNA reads TGTGCCTGGAGTGTTCTTGGGGGGGATGAGCAGTTCTTC. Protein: CAWSVLGGDEQFF.

In DNA, the CDR3 is TGTGCCTGGACCGTAGGGACAATCAATCAGCCCCAGCATTTT. Translated, it gives CAWTVGTINQPQHF. This rearrangement joins TRBV30 to TRBJ1-5; maybe TRBD1 (6 bases). Germline V gives CDR1 GTSNPN, CDR2 SVGIG (reference sequence). Deletions cut 4 bases from V and 3 bases from J, with 13 bases between. This CDR3 has 14 amino acids.

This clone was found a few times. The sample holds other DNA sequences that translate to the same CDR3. CDR3 loop: CSVDLGSYEQYF. The CDR3 region has the DNA TGCAGCGTTGATCTGGGTTCCTACGAGCAGTACTTC. The chain carries TRBV29-1 and TRBJ2-7, with D unresolved. Deletions cut 3 bases from V and 1 base from J, with 7 bases between. Germline values: CDR1 SQVTM, CDR2 ANQGSEA. The CDR3 sequence is 12 residues long.

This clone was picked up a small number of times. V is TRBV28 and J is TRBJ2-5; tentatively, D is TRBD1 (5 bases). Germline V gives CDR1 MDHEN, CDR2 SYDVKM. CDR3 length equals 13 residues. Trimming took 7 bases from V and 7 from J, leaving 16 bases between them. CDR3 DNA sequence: TGTGCCAGCACCCAAGGGGCCCTCGGGACCCAGTACTTC. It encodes CASTQGALGTQYF.

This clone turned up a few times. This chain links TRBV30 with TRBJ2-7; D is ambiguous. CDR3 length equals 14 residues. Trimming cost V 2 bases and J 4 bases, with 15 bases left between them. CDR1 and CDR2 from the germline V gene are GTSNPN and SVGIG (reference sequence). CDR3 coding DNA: TGTGCCTGGAGTCCACGGACGGAAGGTTACGAGCAGTACTTC. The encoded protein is CAWSPRTEGYEQYF.

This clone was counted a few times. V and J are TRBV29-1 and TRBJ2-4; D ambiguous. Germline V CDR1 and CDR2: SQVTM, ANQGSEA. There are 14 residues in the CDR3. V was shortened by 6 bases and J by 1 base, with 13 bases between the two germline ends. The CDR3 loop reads CSVERPEAKNIQYF. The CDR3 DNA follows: TGCAGCGTGGAAAGGCCTGAGGCCAAAAACATTCAGTACTTC.

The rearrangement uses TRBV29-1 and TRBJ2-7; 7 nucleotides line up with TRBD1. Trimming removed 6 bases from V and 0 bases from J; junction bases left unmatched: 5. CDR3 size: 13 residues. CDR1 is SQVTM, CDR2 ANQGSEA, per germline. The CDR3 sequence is CSVSTGSSYEQYF. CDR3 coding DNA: TGCAGCGTATCGACAGGGAGCTCCTACGAGCAGTACTTC.

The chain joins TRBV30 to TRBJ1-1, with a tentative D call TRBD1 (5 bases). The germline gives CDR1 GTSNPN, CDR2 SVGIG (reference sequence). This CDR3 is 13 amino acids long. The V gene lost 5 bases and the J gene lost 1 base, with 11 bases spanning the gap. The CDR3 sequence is CAWGTQGNTEAFF. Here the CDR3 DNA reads TGTGCCTGGGGGACTCAGGGGAACACTGAAGCTTTCTTT.